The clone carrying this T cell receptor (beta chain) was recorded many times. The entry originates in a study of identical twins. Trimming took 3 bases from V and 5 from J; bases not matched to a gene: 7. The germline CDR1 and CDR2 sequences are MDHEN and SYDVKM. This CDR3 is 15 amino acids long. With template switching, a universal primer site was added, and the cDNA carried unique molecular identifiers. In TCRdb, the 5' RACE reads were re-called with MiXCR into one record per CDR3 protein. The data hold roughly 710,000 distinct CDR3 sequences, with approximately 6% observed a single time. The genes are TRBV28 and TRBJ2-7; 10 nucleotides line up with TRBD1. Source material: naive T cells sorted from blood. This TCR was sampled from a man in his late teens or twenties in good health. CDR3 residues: CASSFIGTGVHEQYF. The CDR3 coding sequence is TGTGCCAGCAGTTTTATCGGGACAGGGGTCCACGAGCAGTACTTC.